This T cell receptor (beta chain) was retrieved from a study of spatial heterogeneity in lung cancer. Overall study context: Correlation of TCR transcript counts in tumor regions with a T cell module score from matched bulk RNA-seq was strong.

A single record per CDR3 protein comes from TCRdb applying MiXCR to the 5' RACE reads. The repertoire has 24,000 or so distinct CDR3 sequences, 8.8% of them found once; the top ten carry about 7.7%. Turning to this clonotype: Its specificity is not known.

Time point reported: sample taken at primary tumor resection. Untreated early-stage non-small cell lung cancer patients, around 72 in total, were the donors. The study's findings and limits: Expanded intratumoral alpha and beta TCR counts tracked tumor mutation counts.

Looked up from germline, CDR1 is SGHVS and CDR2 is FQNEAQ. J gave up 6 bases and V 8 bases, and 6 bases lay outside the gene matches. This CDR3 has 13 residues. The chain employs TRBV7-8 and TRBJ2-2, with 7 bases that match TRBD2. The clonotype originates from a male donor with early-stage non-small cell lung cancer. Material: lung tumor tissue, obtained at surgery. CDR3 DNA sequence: TGTGCCAGCTCCTTTGGGAGGGCCGGGGAGCTGTTTTTT. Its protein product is CASSFGRAGELFF.